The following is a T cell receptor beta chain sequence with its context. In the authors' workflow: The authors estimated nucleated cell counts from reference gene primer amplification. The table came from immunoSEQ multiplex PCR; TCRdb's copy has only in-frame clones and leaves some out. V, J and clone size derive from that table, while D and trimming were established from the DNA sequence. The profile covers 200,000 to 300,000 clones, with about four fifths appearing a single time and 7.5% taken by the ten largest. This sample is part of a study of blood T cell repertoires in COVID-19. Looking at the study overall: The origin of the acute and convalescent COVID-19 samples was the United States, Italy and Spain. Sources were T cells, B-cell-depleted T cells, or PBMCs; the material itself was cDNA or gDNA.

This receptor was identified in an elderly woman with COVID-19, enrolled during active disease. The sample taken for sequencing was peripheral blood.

The CDR3 protein is CASSLRGPEAFF. CDR3 coding DNA: TGCGCCAGCAGCTTGAGGGGGCCTGAAGCTTTCTTT. The V and J genes are TRBV5-1 and TRBJ1-1, with 7 bases that match TRBD1. V shed 1 base and J 6 bases; nucleotides not matched to a gene: 0. This CDR3 contains 12 residues. In germline, CDR1 is SGHRS, CDR2 YFSETQ.